A selection of T cell receptor beta chains follows, all from one sample in a study of PD-L1 blockade in urothelial cancer. Repertoires were generated with immunoSEQ multiplex PCR, while TCRdb's copy carries only in-frame clones and drops some. Among tens of thousands of clones listed, around 84% were seen once. The material was PBMCs, obtained around atezolizumab (anti-PD-L1) treatment. These receptors were obtained from a man in his sixties with urothelial cancer. Both conserved end residues are part of each CDR3. Fields, in order: V gene, clone size, J gene, CDR3 protein. The listing skips clone size in some rows; elsewhere it reads once, few, many or a size class.

V: TRBV19; size: .; J: TRBJ1-1; CDR3: CASSAGTAEAFF
V: TRBV2; size: .; J: TRBJ1-1; CDR3: CASSDVQEDVAFF
V: TRBV5-1; size: .; J: TRBJ2-7; CDR3: CASSLAETSGRYEQYF
V: TRBV20-1; size: .; J: TRBJ2-3; CDR3: CSARDSGGQYF
V: TRBV6-5; size: once; J: TRBJ1-5; CDR3: CASSIQGSNQPQHF
V: TRBV6-5; size: .; J: TRBJ1-1; CDR3: CASSYAQGSNTEAFF
V: TRBV28; size: .; J: TRBJ1-5; CDR3: CASSSGQINQPQHF
V: TRBV6-5; size: .; J: TRBJ1-1; CDR3: CASSFPGAGTEAFF
V: TRBV20-1; size: .; J: TRBJ1-1; CDR3: CSAIRGTEAFF
V: TRBV29-1; size: .; J: TRBJ1-2; CDR3: CSVFPMNGEDYGYTF
V: TRBV28; size: once; J: TRBJ2-7; CDR3: CASSRGSYEQYF
V: TRBV6-5; size: .; J: TRBJ1-2; CDR3: CASIPGQPGYGYTF
V: TRBV2; size: .; J: TRBJ2-5; CDR3: CASSRGRETQYF
V: TRBV2; size: few; J: TRBJ2-7; CDR3: CASSHGRGPNPFEQYF
V: TRBV6-5; size: few; J: TRBJ2-7; CDR3: CASSYGRTYEQYF
V: TRBV6-6; size: .; J: TRBJ1-2; CDR3: CASSHGQDYGYTF
V: TRBV9; size: .; J: TRBJ2-3; CDR3: CASSVVVGGAGGYTDTQYF
V: TRBV5-1; size: .; J: TRBJ2-1; CDR3: CASTPGTSSNEQFF
V: TRBV2; size: .; J: TRBJ1-2; CDR3: CASRTRGVDYGYTF
V: TRBV9; size: .; J: TRBJ2-3; CDR3: CASSVTSGRTDTQYF
V: TRBV7-9; size: .; J: TRBJ2-2; CDR3: CASSTQGGNTGELFF
V: TRBV6-4; size: .; J: TRBJ1-2; CDR3: CASSAQGSYGYTF
V: TRBV11-1; size: .; J: TRBJ1-1; CDR3: CASSFSTGTEAFF
V: TRBV7-2; size: .; J: TRBJ1-2; CDR3: CASSLDWGGYGYTF
V: TRBV10-3; size: .; J: TRBJ2-3; CDR3: CAISGPRDTYTDTQYF
V: TRBV6-1; size: .; J: TRBJ2-7; CDR3: CASKREGYEQYF
V: TRBV6-1; size: .; J: TRBJ2-2; CDR3: CAYTGDTGELFF
V: TRBV6-1; size: few; J: TRBJ1-6; CDR3: CASSDRDRGNSPLHF
V: TRBV5-1; size: .; J: TRBJ2-7; CDR3: CASSSRQGAAVEQYF
V: TRBV11-3; size: .; J: TRBJ2-3; CDR3: CASSLNEDTQYF
V: TRBV28; size: .; J: TRBJ2-7; CDR3: CASSLSGHPYEQYF
V: TRBV10-3; size: once; J: TRBJ2-1; CDR3: CAISGTSGKGPNEQFF
V: TRBV5-1; size: .; J: TRBJ2-2; CDR3: CASSLGRENTGELFF
V: TRBV27; size: .; J: TRBJ2-7; CDR3: CASSLISGGSYEQYF
V: TRBV7-9; size: .; J: TRBJ2-6; CDR3: CASSSGQAISGANVLTF
V: TRBV30; size: .; J: TRBJ2-1; CDR3: CAWRVPGTTPSSYNEQFF
V: TRBV6-4; size: .; J: TRBJ2-6; CDR3: CASSRDRATSGANVLTF